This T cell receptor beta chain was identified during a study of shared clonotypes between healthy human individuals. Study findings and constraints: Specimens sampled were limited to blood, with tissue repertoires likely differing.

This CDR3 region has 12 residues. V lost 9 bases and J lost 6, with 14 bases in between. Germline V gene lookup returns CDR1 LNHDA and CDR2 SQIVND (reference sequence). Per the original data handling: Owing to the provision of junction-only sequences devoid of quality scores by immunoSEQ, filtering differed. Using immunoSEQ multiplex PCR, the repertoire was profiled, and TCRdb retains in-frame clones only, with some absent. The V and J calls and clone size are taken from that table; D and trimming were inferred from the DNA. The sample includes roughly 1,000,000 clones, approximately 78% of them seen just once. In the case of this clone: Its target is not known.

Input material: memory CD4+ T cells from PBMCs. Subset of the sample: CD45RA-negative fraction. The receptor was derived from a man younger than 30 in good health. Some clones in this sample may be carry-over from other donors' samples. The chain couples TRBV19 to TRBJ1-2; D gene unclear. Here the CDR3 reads CASTTNWDGYTF. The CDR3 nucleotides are TGTGCCAGCACCACAAACTGGGATGGCTACACCTTC.